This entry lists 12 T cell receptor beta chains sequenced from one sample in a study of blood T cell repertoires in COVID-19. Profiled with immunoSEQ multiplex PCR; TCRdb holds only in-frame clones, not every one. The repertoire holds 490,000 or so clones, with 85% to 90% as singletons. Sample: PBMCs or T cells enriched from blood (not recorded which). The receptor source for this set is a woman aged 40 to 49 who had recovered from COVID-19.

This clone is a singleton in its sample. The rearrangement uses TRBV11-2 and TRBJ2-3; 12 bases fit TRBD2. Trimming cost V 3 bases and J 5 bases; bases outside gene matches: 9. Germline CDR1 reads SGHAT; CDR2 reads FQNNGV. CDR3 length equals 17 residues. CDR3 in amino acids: CASSFRRGGLAGDTQYF. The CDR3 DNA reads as TGTGCCAGCAGCTTCAGGAGGGGGGGACTAGCGGGAGATACGCAGTATTTT.

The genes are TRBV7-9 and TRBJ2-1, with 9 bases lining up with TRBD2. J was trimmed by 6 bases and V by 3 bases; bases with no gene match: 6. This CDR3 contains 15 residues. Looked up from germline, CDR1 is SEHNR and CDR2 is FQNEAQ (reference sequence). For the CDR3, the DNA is TGTGCCAGCAGCTTGCTAGCGGGACTTGGCAATGAGCAGTTCTTC. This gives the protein CASSLLAGLGNEQFF.

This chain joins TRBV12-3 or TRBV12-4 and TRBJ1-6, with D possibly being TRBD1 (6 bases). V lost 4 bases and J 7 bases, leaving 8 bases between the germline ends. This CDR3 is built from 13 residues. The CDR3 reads CASSSGANSPLHF. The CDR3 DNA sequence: TGTGCCAGCAGTTCAGGGGCCAATTCACCCCTCCACTTT.

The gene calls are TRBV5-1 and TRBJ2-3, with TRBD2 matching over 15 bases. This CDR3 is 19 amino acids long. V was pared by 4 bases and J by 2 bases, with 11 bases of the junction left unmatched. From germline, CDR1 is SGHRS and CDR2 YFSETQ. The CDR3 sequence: CASSRQRTSGRALTDTQYF. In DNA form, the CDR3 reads TGCGCCAGCAGCCGACAGAGGACTAGCGGGAGGGCCCTCACAGATACGCAGTATTTT. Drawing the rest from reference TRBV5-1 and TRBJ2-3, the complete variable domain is KAGVTQTPRYLIKTRGQQVTLSCSPISGHRSVSWYQQTPGQGLQFLFEYFSETQRNKGNFPGRFSGRQFSNSRSEMNVSTLELGDSALYLCASSRQRTSGRALTDTQYFGPGTRLTVL.

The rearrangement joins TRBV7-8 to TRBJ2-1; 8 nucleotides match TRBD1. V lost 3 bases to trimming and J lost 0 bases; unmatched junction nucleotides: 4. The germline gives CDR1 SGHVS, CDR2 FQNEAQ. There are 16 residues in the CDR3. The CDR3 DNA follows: TGTGCCAGCAGCTTGACAGGGGCGCACTCCTACAATGAGCAGTTCTTC. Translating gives CASSLTGAHSYNEQFF. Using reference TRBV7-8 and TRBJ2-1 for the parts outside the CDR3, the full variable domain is GAGVSQSPRYKVAKRGQDVALRCDPISGHVSLFWYQQALGQGPEFLTYFQNEAQLDKSGLPSDRFFAERPEGSVSTLKIQRTQQEDSAVYLCASSLTGAHSYNEQFFGPGTRLTVL.

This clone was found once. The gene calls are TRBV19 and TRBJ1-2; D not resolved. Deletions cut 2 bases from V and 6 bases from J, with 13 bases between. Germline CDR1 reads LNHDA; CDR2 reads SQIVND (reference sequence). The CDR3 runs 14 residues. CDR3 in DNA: TGTGCCAGTAGTATAACCAGGTTTATCCATGGCTACACCTTC. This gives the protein CASSITRFIHGYTF. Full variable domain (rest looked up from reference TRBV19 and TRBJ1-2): DGGITQSPKYLFRKEGQNVTLSCEQNLNHDAMYWYRQDPGQGLRLIYYSQIVNDFQKGDIAEGYSVSREKKESFPLTVTSAQKNPTAFYLCASSITRFIHGYTFGSGTRLTVV.

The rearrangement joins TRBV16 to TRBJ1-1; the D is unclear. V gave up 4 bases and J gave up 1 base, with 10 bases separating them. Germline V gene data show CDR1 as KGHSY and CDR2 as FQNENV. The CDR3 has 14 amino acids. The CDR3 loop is CASSRTGRNTEAFF. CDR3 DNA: TGTGCCAGCAGCCGGACTGGCAGGAACACTGAAGCTTTCTTT.

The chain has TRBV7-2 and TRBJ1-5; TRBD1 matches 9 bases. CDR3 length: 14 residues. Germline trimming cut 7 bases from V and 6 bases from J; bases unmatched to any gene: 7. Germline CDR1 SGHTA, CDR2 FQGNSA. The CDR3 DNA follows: TGTGCCAGCACCCTGACAGGGGGGATTCAGCCCCAGCATTTT. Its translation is CASTLTGGIQPQHF.

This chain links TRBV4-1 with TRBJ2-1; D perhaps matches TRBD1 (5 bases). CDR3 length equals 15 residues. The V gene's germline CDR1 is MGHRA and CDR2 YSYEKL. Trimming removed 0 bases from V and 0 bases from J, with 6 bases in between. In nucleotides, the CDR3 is TGCGCCAGCAGCCAAGATAGGGGCTCCTACAATGAGCAGTTCTTC. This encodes CASSQDRGSYNEQFF.

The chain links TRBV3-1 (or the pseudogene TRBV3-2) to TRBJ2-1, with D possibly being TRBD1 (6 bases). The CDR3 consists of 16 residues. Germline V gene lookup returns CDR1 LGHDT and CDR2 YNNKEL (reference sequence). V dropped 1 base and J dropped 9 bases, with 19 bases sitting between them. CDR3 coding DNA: TGTGCCAGCAGCCAAGGCACAGGGTCGTATTCCGGTGAGCAGTTCTTC. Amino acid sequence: CASSQGTGSYSGEQFF.

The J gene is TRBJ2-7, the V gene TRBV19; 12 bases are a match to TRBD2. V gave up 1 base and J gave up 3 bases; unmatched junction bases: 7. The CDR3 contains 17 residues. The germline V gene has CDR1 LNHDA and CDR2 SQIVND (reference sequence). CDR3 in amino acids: CASSIGRRTSGNYEQYF. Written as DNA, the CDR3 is TGTGCCAGTAGTATAGGCAGAAGGACTAGCGGGAACTACGAGCAGTACTTC.

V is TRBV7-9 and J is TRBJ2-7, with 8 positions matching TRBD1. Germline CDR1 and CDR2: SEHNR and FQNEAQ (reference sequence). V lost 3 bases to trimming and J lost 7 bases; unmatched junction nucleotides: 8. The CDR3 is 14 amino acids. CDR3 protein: CASSFVGQGVEQYF. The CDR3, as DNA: TGTGCCAGCAGCTTCGTAGGACAGGGTGTGGAGCAGTACTTC.